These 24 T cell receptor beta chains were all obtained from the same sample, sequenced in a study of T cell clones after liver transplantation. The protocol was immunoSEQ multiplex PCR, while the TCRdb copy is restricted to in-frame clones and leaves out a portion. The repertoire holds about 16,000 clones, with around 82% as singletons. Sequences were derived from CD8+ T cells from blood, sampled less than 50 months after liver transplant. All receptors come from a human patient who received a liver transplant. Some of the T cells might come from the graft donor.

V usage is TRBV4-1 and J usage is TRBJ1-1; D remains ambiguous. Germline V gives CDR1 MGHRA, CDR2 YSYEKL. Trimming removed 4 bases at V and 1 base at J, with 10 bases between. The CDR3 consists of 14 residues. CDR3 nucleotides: TGCGCCAGCAGCCCCGTGCCCGCGAACACTGAAGCTTTCTTT. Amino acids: CASSPVPANTEAFF.

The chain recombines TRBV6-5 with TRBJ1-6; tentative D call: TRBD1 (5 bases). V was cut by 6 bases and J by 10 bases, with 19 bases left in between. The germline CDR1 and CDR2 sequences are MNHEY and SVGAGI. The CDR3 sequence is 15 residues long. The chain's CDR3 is CASSRSVGAGSPLHF. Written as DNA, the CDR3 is TGTGCCAGCAGCCGGAGCGTCGGGGCAGGATCACCCCTCCACTTT.

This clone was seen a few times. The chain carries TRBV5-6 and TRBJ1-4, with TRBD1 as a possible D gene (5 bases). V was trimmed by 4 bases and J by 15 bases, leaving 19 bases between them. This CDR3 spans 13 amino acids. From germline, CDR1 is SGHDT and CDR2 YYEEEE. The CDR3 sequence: CASSRLTGDVVFF. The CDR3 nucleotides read TGTGCCAGCAGCCGCCTTACAGGAGACGTGGTGTTTTTT.

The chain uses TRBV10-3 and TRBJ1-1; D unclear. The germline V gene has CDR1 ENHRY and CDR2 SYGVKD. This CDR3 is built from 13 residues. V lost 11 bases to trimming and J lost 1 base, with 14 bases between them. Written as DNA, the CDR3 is TGTGCCCCGACCGGTTCAGGGAACACTGAAGCTTTCTTT. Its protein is CAPTGSGNTEAFF.

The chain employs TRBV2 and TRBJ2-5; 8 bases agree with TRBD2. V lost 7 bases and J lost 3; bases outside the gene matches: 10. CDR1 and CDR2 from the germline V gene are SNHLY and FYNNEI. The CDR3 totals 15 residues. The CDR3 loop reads CASNPRGGNKETQYF. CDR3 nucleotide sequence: TGTGCCAGCAACCCTCGGGGGGGGAATAAAGAGACCCAGTACTTC.

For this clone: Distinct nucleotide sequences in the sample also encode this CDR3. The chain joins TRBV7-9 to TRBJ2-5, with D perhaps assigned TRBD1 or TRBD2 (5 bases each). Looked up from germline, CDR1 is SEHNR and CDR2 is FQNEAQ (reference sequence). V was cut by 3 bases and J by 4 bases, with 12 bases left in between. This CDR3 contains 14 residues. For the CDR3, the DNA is TGTGCCAGCAGCTTGGTCGGGACCGGAGAGACCCAGTACTTC. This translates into CASSLVGTGETQYF.

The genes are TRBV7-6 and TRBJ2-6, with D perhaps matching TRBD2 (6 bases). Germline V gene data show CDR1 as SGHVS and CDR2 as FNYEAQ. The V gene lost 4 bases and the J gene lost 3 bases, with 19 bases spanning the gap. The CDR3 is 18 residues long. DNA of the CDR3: TGTGCCAGCAGCTCCACATGGTGGGGGGACCTTGGGGCCAACGTCCTGACTTTC. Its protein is CASSSTWWGDLGANVLTF.

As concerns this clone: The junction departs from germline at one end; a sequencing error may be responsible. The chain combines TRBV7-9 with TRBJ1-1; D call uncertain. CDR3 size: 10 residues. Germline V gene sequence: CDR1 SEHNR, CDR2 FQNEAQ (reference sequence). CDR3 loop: CASSRGGVSF. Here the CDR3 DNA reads TGTGCCAGCAGCCGCGGTGGAGTCAGCTTT.

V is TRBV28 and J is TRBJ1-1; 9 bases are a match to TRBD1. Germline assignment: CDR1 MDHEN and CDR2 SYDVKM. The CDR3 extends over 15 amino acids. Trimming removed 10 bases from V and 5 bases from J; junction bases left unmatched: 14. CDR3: CATSGTGIERTEAFF. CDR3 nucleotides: TGTGCCACCTCCGGGACAGGGATAGAGAGGACTGAAGCTTTCTTT.

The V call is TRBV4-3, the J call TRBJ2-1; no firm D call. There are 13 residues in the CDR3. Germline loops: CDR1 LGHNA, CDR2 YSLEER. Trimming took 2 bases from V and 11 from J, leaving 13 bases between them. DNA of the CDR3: TGCGCCAGCAGCCAAACAGTAGATGAGCAGCAGTTCTTC. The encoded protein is CASSQTVDEQQFF.

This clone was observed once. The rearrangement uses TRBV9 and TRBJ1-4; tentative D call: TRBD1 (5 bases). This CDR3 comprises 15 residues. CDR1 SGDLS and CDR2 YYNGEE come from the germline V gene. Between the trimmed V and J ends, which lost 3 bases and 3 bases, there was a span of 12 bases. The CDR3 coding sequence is TGTGCCAGCAGCGCCTCCGGAGGGGCTAATGAAAAACTGTTTTTT. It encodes CASSASGGANEKLFF.

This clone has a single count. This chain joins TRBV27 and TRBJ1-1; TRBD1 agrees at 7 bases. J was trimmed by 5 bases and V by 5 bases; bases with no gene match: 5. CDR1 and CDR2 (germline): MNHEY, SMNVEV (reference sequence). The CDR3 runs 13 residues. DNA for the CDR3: TGTGCCAGCAGTGGACAGGCGATAACTGAAGCTTTCTTT. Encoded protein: CASSGQAITEAFF.

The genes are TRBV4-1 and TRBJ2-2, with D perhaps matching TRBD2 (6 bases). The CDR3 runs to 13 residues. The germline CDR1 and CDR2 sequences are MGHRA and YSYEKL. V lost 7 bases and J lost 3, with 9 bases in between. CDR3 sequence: CASTWGDTGELFF. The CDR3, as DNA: TGCGCCAGCACCTGGGGGGACACCGGGGAGCTGTTTTTT.

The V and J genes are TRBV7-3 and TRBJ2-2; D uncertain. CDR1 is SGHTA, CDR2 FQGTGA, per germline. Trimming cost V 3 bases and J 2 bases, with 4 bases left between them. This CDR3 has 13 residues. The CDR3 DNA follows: TGTGCCAGCAGCTTCTATAACACCGGGGAGCTGTTTTTT. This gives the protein CASSFYNTGELFF.

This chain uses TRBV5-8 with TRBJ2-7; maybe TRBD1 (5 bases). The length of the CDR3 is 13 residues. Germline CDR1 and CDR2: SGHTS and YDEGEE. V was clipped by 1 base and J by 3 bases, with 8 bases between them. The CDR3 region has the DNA TGTGCCAGCAGCTTGAACCAGGGCTACGAGCAGTACTTC. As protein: CASSLNQGYEQYF.

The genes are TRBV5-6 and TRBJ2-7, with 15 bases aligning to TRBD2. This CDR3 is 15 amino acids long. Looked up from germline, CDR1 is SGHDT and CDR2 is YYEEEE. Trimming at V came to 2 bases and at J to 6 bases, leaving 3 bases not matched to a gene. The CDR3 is CASSFGLAGGSEQYF. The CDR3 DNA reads TGTGCCAGCAGCTTCGGACTAGCGGGAGGGTCCGAGCAGTACTTC.

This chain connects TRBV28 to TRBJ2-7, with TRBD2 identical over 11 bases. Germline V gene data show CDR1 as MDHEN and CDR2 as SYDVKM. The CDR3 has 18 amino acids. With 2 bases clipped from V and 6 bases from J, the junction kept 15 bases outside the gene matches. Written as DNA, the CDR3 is TGTGCCAGCAGTTTAGGGCTAGCGGGAGGATTCACCGGGGGCGAGCAGTACTTC. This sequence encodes CASSLGLAGGFTGGEQYF.

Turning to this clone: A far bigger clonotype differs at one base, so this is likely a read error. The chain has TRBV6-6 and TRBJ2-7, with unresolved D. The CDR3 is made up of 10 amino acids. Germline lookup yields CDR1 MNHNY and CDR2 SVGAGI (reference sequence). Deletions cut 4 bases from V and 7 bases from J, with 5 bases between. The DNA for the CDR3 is TGTGCCAGCAGTTCTGGGGAGCAGTACTTC. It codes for CASSSGEQYF.

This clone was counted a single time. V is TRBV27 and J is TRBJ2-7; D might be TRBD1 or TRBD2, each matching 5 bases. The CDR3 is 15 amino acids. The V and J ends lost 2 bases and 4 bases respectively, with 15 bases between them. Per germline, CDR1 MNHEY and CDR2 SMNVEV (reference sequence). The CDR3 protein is CASSLGGLAGYEQYF. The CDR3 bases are TGTGCCAGCAGTTTAGGCGGGCTAGCAGGGTACGAGCAGTACTTC.

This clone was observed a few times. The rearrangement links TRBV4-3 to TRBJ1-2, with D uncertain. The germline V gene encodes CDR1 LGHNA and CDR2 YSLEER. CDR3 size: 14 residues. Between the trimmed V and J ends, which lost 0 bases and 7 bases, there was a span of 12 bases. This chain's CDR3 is CASSQDLERPGYTF. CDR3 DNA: TGCGCCAGCAGCCAAGATTTAGAAAGGCCTGGCTACACCTTC.

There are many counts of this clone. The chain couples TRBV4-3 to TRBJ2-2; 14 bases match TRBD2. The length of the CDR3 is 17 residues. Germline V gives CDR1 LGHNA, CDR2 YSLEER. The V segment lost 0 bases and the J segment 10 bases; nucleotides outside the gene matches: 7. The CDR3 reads CASSQDWTSGGLAELFF. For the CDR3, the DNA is TGCGCCAGCAGCCAAGATTGGACTAGCGGGGGGTTGGCGGAGCTGTTTTTT.

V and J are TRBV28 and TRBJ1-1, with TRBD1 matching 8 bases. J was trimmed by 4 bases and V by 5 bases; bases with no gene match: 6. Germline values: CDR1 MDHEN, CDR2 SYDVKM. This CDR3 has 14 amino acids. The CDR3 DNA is TGTGCCAGCAGTGAGTCCGGGACAGGCACTGAAGCTTTCTTT. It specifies CASSESGTGTEAFF.

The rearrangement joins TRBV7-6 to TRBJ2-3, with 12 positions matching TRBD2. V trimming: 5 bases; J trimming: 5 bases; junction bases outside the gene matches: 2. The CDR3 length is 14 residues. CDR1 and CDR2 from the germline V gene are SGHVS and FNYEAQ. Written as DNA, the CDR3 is TGTGCCAGCAGCCTGGGACTAGCGGGAGATACGCAGTATTTT. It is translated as CASSLGLAGDTQYF. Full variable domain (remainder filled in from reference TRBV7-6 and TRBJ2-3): GAGVSQSPRYKVTKRGQDVALRCDPISGHVSLYWYRQALGQGPEFLTYFNYEAQQDKSGLPNDRFSAERPEGSISTLTIQRTEQRDSAMYRCASSLGLAGDTQYFGPGTRLTVL.

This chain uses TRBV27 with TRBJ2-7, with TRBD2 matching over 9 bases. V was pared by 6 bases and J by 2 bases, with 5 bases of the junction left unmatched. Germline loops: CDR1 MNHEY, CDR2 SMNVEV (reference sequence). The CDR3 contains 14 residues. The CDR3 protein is CASRLLAGPYEQYF. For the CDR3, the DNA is TGTGCCAGCAGACTACTAGCGGGCCCCTACGAGCAGTACTTC.